The 21 T cell receptor beta chains presented below share a single source sample, sequenced in a study of T-cell memory formation after mild COVID-19. TCRdb independently ran MiXCR on the 5' RACE reads; one entry per CDR3 protein. Here the sample spans roughly 400,000 distinct CDR3 sequences, less than 25% being singletons. The sample taken for sequencing was PBMCs or a T cell subset sorted from them (not recorded which). The receptors were gathered from an adult woman who had mild COVID-19 (a few samples of this study predate the infection). Cell type and time point are not known.

This rearrangement joins TRBV3-1 to TRBJ1-5, with TRBD1 matching over 11 bases. The CDR3 is 12 residues long. The junction had 7 bases not matched to a gene; V was cut back by 10 bases and J by 11 bases. The germline V gene encodes CDR1 LGHDT and CDR2 YNNKEL (reference sequence). In nucleotides, the CDR3 is TGTGCCACGGGACAGGGGGGTCTCGCCCAGCATTTT. This encodes CATGQGGLAQHF.

This clonotype was seen a handful of times. The CDR3 protein is CATSDFRTGRLTGELFF. The CDR3 nucleotides are TGTGCCACCAGTGATTTTCGGACAGGGAGATTGACCGGGGAGCTGTTTTTT. This chain connects TRBV24-1 to TRBJ2-2; 8 bases are a match to TRBD1. Trimming at V came to 1 base and at J to 5 bases, leaving 8 bases not matched to a gene. The CDR3 consists of 17 residues. In germline, CDR1 is KGHDR, CDR2 SFDVKD.

In this sample, this clonotype turned up a few times. The chain links TRBV15 to TRBJ2-3; TRBD2 matches at 9 bases. The CDR3 is 16 amino acids. Germline V CDR1 and CDR2: LNHNV, YYDKDF (reference sequence). Trimming at V came to 1 base and at J to 1 base, leaving 3 bases not matched to a gene. The CDR3 region is CATSRVAGVGTDTQYF. CDR3 in DNA: TGTGCCACCAGCAGAGTAGCGGGAGTTGGCACAGATACGCAGTATTTT. Drawing the rest from reference TRBV15 and TRBJ2-3, the complete variable domain is DAMVIQNPRYQVTQFGKPVTLSCSQTLNHNVMYWYQQKSSQAPKLLFHYYDKDFNNEADTPDNFQSRRPNTSFCFLDIRSPGLGDTAMYLCATSRVAGVGTDTQYFGPGTRLTVL.

This clonotype was observed a few times. The J gene is TRBJ1-5, the V gene TRBV7-6, with a tentative D call TRBD1 (6 bases). Per the germline V gene, CDR1 is SGHVS and CDR2 is FNYEAQ. The CDR3 loop spans 18 amino acids. V lost 1 base and J lost 4, with 20 bases in between. CDR3 sequence reads: CASSLGVHTGGANQPQHF. The DNA for the CDR3 is TGTGCCAGCAGCTTAGGCGTTCATACTGGGGGGGCAAATCAGCCCCAGCATTTT.

The chain couples TRBV9 to TRBJ2-1; possibly TRBD1 for D (6 bases). V was shortened by 4 bases and J by 4 bases, with 18 bases between the two germline ends. Germline V gene lookup returns CDR1 SGDLS and CDR2 YYNGEE. The CDR3 has 16 residues. CDR3 DNA: TGTGCCAGCAGCCCACGGTCGACAGGCGTTTACAATGAGCAGTTCTTC. Amino acid sequence: CASSPRSTGVYNEQFF.

CDR3 residues: CSARDLSFEVQFF. The CDR3 DNA reads TGCAGTGCTAGAGATCTCTCTTTTGAAGTGCAGTTCTTC. The V gene is TRBV20-1, the J gene TRBJ2-1, with D hard to call. V was shortened by 0 bases and J by 12 bases, with 15 bases between the two germline ends. The CDR3 sequence is 13 residues long. Germline CDR1 is DFQATT and CDR2 is SNEGSKA (reference sequence).

The table lists this clonotype with a few counts. The rearrangement uses TRBV20-1 and TRBJ1-1; D gene ambiguous. Germline V lookup: CDR1 DFQATT, CDR2 SNEGSKA (reference sequence). The CDR3 is 13 residues long. V was shortened by 3 bases and J by 4 bases, with 12 bases between the two germline ends. Written as DNA, the CDR3 is TGCAGTGCTAGGGCGACGGGAGCCACTGAAGCTTTCTTT. This sequence encodes CSARATGATEAFF.

This clonotype was counted only a few times. The chain joins TRBV29-1 to TRBJ1-1; 8 positions match TRBD1. This CDR3 is built from 14 residues. The junction had 4 bases not matched to a gene; V was cut back by 4 bases and J by 0 bases. CDR1 SQVTM and CDR2 ANQGSEA come from the germline V gene. CDR3 amino acids: CSVVAGGMNTEAFF. The CDR3 DNA sequence: TGCAGCGTTGTGGCAGGGGGCATGAACACTGAAGCTTTCTTT.

This chain links TRBV5-5 with TRBJ2-1, with TRBD2 matching 13 bases. Germline V gene lookup returns CDR1 SGHKS and CDR2 YYEKEE (reference sequence). CDR3 length: 15 residues. V was pared by 5 bases and J by 11 bases, with 10 bases of the junction left unmatched. This CDR3 reads CASSRLAGGPLKQFF. CDR3 nucleotides: TGTGCCAGCAGTCGACTAGCGGGGGGCCCACTTAAGCAGTTCTTC.

The chain joins TRBV7-2 to TRBJ2-1, with a tentative D call TRBD2 (5 bases). Germline V gene lookup returns CDR1 SGHTA and CDR2 FQGNSA. The germline V and J ends were trimmed by 1 base and 9 bases, with 13 bases remaining between them. The CDR3 is 14 amino acids. The CDR3, as DNA: TGTGCCAGCAGCTTAGGGTCAGCCCGGGGTGAGCAGTTCTTC. This gives the protein CASSLGSARGEQFF.

The chain uses TRBV12-3 or TRBV12-4 and TRBJ1-4; a possible D gene is TRBD1 (5 bases). The CDR3 has 13 residues. The V gene lost 6 bases and the J gene lost 1 base, with 6 bases spanning the gap. The CDR3 sequence is CASSDRTNEKLFF. CDR3 nucleotides: TGTGCCAGCAGCGACAGAACTAATGAAAAACTGTTTTTT.

This clonotype was counted at least ten times. This chain's CDR3 is CASSLLRGPHTGELFF. The CDR3, as DNA: TGTGCCAGCAGCTTATTAAGGGGACCCCACACCGGGGAGCTGTTTTTT. This chain uses TRBV7-2 with TRBJ2-2; the D call may be TRBD1 or TRBD2 (5 bases each). The CDR3 covers 16 residues. Germline V CDR1 and CDR2: SGHTA, FQGNSA. Trimming cost V 2 bases and J 3 bases, with 13 bases left between them.

This rearrangement joins TRBV20-1 to TRBJ2-3; the match to TRBD2 covers 10 bases. CDR3 length: 14 residues. V lost 6 bases, J lost 9 bases, and 12 bases stayed unmatched. Germline assignment: CDR1 DFQATT and CDR2 SNEGSKA (reference sequence). CDR3 sequence reads: CSAPEKREGLTQYF. In DNA form, the CDR3 reads TGCAGTGCACCGGAGAAGCGGGAGGGCCTAACGCAGTATTTT.

This clonotype showed up just a few times. The rearrangement uses TRBV18 and TRBJ2-1, with TRBD2 identical over 7 bases. Germline-derived CDR1 and CDR2 are KGHSH and LQKENI. Trimming cost V 3 bases and J 13 bases; bases outside gene matches: 9. The CDR3 has 13 residues. The CDR3 spells CASSPRDYRGQFF. CDR3 in DNA: TGTGCCAGCTCACCCCGGGACTACCGGGGACAGTTCTTC. The whole variable domain, remainder taken from reference TRBV18 and TRBJ2-1, is NAGVMQNPRHLVRRRGQEARLRCSPMKGHSHVYWYRQLPEEGLKFMVYLQKENIIDESGMPKERFSAEFPKEGPSILRIQQVVRGDSAAYFCASSPRDYRGQFFGPGTRLTVL.

The chain is built from TRBV6-2 or TRBV6-3 and TRBJ2-2; no definite D call. The CDR3 totals 12 residues. Trimming stripped 3 bases from V and 8 bases from J, with 7 bases between. Germline V CDR1 and CDR2: MNHEY, SVGEGT. CDR3 sequence reads: CASSYYSGELFF. The CDR3 nucleotides read TGTGCCAGCAGTTATTACTCGGGGGAGCTGTTTTTT.

This clonotype occurred a few times. This chain joins TRBV25-1 and TRBJ1-2, with D unclear. The V end was cut by 6 bases, the J end by 7 bases, with 12 bases between. Germline V gene lookup returns CDR1 MGHDK and CDR2 SYGVNS. This CDR3 comprises 12 residues. The CDR3 DNA follows: TGTGCCAGCAGCCTGACCTCCGGTGGCTACACCTTC. It translates to CASSLTSGGYTF.

The genes are TRBV5-1 and TRBJ2-7, with 10 bases fitting TRBD2. Looked up from germline, CDR1 is SGHRS and CDR2 is YFSETQ. The CDR3 loop spans 14 amino acids. The V and J ends lost 6 bases and 6 bases, in that order; junction bases with no gene match: 9. CDR3 region: CASTPAGGFLEQYF. The CDR3 DNA is TGCGCCAGCACCCCAGCGGGAGGGTTTCTCGAGCAGTACTTC. The whole variable domain, remainder taken from reference TRBV5-1 and TRBJ2-7, is KAGVTQTPRYLIKTRGQQVTLSCSPISGHRSVSWYQQTPGQGLQFLFEYFSETQRNKGNFPGRFSGRQFSNSRSEMNVSTLELGDSALYLCASTPAGGFLEQYFGPGTRLTVT.

The chain has TRBV3-1 and TRBJ1-1, with D unresolved. V was cut by 2 bases and J by 1 base, with 8 bases left in between. The CDR3 has 14 residues. Germline CDR1 reads LGHDT; CDR2 reads YNNKEL (reference sequence). The CDR3 region is CASSQKFGNTEAFF. CDR3 bases: TGTGCCAGCAGCCAAAAATTCGGGAACACTGAAGCTTTCTTT. Full variable domain (remainder filled in from reference TRBV3-1 and TRBJ1-1): DTAVSQTPKYLVTQMGNDKSIKCEQNLGHDTMYWYKQDSKKFLKIMFSYNNKELIINETVPNRFSPKSPDKAHLNLHINSLELGDSAVYFCASSQKFGNTEAFFGQGTRLTVV.

This clonotype was observed a few times. The CDR3 sequence is CASSSTSGGMETDTQYF. CDR3 nucleotide sequence: TGTGCCAGCAGCTCGACTAGCGGGGGGATGGAAACAGATACGCAGTATTTT. The chain has TRBV3-1 and TRBJ2-3; 13 bases are shared with TRBD2. V was pared by 5 bases and J by 3 bases, with 8 bases of the junction left unmatched. Per the germline V gene, CDR1 is LGHDT and CDR2 is YNNKEL (reference sequence). This CDR3 comprises 17 residues.

This clonotype was observed a handful of times. V gene TRBV12-3 or TRBV12-4 combines with J gene TRBJ2-3; D uncertain. This CDR3 comprises 13 residues. With 7 bases removed from V and 6 bases from J, the gap between germline ends came to 14 bases. The CDR3 spells CASTDRNTDTQYF. The CDR3 DNA sequence: TGTGCCAGCACCGACCGGAATACGGATACGCAGTATTTT.

The gene calls are TRBV30 and TRBJ2-4; the match to TRBD1 covers 8 bases. The CDR3 spans 15 residues. Germline CDR1 reads GTSNPN; CDR2 reads SVGIG (reference sequence). The V and J ends lost 0 bases and 10 bases, in that order; junction bases with no gene match: 11. CDR3 protein: CAWSVPRQGIGIQYF. CDR3 nucleotide sequence: TGTGCCTGGAGTGTACCGAGACAGGGGATTGGGATTCAGTACTTC.